This is a list of T cell receptor beta chains from one sample in a study of T cell responses to AZD1222 COVID-19 vaccine. Assay: immunoSEQ multiplex PCR; the TCRdb copy retains only in-frame clones and omits some. Of tens of thousands of clones listed, 90% were seen once; the top ten hold 3% to 3.5%. The source material was peripheral blood, sampled 28 days after the second AZD1222 dose. The receptors derive from an adult who received the AZD1222 COVID-19 vaccine. Each CDR3 is given with its conserved first and last residue. D genes are given only for firm matches. Only part of the rows carry a size: once, few, many, or a class if the clone is expanded.

j_gene | abundance | v_gene | d_gene | CDR3nt | CDR3aa
TRBJ1-5 | NA | TRBV12-3/TRBV12-4 | NA | TGTGCCAGCACTCATGACGGCCTCGGGCCCCAGCATTTT | CASTHDGLGPQHF
TRBJ2-1 | once | TRBV24-1 | TRBD2 | TGTGCCACCAGTGATTTGGAGGGACTAGCGGGGGGACTAACGTCCTCCTACAATGAGCAGTTCTTC | CATSDLEGLAGGLTSSYNEQFF
TRBJ1-5 | NA | TRBV21-1 | NA | TGTGCCAGCAGCGACGACAGGGTGCGTTCAAATCAGCCCCAGCATTTT | CASSDDRVRSNQPQHF
TRBJ1-2 | NA | TRBV11-3 | NA | TGTGCCAGCAGCCCAAACAGGAACCCCGGCTACACCTTC | CASSPNRNPGYTF
TRBJ2-2 | NA | TRBV4-2 | TRBD2 | TGTGCCAGCAGCCAAGTATCCGGACTAGCGGGGGGGCGTACCGGGGAGCTGTTTTTT | CASSQVSGLAGGRTGELFF
TRBJ2-2 | NA | TRBV24-1 | TRBD2 | TGTGCCACCAGTGATGCCAGTCGGGAGGGAAGGACCGGGGAGCTGTTTTTT | CATSDASREGRTGELFF
TRBJ1-1 | NA | TRBV6-5 | NA | TGTGCCAGCAAGAATCCAAGACACACTGAAGCTTTCTTT | CASKNPRHTEAFF
TRBJ2-3 | NA | TRBV5-4 | TRBD2 | TGTGCCAGCAGCTTGCGGGGACTAGCGAACCCTAGCACAGATACGCAGTATTTT | CASSLRGLANPSTDTQYF
TRBJ2-5 | NA | TRBV10-3 | TRBD1 | TGTGCCATCAGTAGTTCGACAGGGCAGGGAGAGACCCAGTACTTC | CAISSSTGQGETQYF
TRBJ1-5 | NA | TRBV9 | TRBD1 | TGTGCCAGCAGCCCACAGGGGACTAGCAATCAGCCCCAGCATTTT | CASSPQGTSNQPQHF
TRBJ1-4 | NA | TRBV7-9 | NA | TGTGCCAGCGCACAGAATGAAAAACTGTTTTTT | CASAQNEKLFF
TRBJ1-2 | NA | TRBV19 | NA | TGTGCCAGTAGTATAGAAATCACTCGGGTTCCTAACTATGGCTACACCTTC | CASSIEITRVPNYGYTF
TRBJ1-1 | NA | TRBV2 | TRBD1 | TGTGCCAGCAGGTCCGGGACACAGGGGTGGACTGAAGCTTTCTTT | CASRSGTQGWTEAFF
TRBJ1-1 | NA | TRBV18 | TRBD1 | TGTGCCAGCCAAGCGACAGGGGGGAACACTGAAGCTTTCTTT | CASQATGGNTEAFF
TRBJ1-2 | NA | TRBV5-4 | NA | TGTGCCAGCAGCCAAGAGGAGGGGCATGGCTACACCTTC | CASSQEEGHGYTF
TRBJ2-4 | NA | TRBV7-9 | TRBD1 | TGTGCCAGCAGCTCCTCAGGGGGCGCCAACATTCAGTACTTC | CASSSSGGANIQYF
TRBJ1-5 | NA | TRBV14 | NA | TGTGCCAGCAGCGGACTACAGGGTCAGCCCCAGCATTTT | CASSGLQGQPQHF
TRBJ1-2 | NA | TRBV5-5 | NA | TGTGCCAGCAGCCGCATCATGGGGGTCCCCCAGAAAGGTGGCTACACCTTC | CASSRIMGVPQKGGYTF
TRBJ2-2 | NA | TRBV7-3 | TRBD1 | TGTGCCAGTACGAGGGACAGTATAACCGGGGAGCTGTTTTTT | CASTRDSITGELFF
TRBJ1-1 | NA | TRBV11-3 | NA | TGTGCCAGCAGCCTTGGAGACAGTTACACTGAAGCTTTCTTT | CASSLGDSYTEAFF
TRBJ2-7 | NA | TRBV4-1 | NA | TGCGCCAGCAGCCAACCCGGGACGAAATCCTACGAGCAGTACTTC | CASSQPGTKSYEQYF
TRBJ1-4 | NA | TRBV30 | NA | TGTGCCGGACTTGGGGGGGATGAAAAACTGTTTTTT | CAGLGGDEKLFF
TRBJ2-2 | NA | TRBV30 | TRBD2 | TGTGCCTGGATTGCTAGCGGCGCGACGAACACCGGGGAGCTGTTTTTT | CAWIASGATNTGELFF
TRBJ1-5 | NA | TRBV12-3/TRBV12-4 | NA | TGTGCCAGCAGCTATAGCAATCAGCCCCAGCATTTT | CASSYSNQPQHF
TRBJ1-1 | NA | TRBV4-1 | TRBD1 | TGCGCCAGCAGCCAAGATCCCCGGGACAGTAGTATGAACACTGAAGCTTTCTTT | CASSQDPRDSSMNTEAFF
TRBJ1-5 | NA | TRBV7-9 | NA | TGTGCCAGCAGCTTAACGCGGAATCAGCCCCAGCATTTT | CASSLTRNQPQHF
TRBJ2-3 | NA | TRBV30 | NA | TGTGCCTGGAGTAACGGGGGATACACAGATACGCAGTATTTT | CAWSNGGYTDTQYF
TRBJ2-3 | NA | TRBV19 | TRBD2 | TGTGCCAGTAGCGACGATAGCGGGAGCACAGATACGCAGTATTTT | CASSDDSGSTDTQYF